This T cell receptor beta chain was recorded in a study of tumor-infiltrating lymphocytes in primary liver carcinoma. The researchers produced TCR beta cDNA from 400 to 650 ng total RNA with a constant-region primer. Slightly modified ARM-PCR served as the procedure for the TCR beta libraries. These libraries came from three rounds of nested multiplex PCR. Two initial PCR rounds of roughly 10 cycles each paired TRBV1-TRBV30 forward primers with a C-beta reverse primer. Each CDR3 protein is one row after TCRdb ran MiXCR on the multiplex PCR reads. The repertoire has 300,000 to 400,000 distinct CDR3 sequences, about two thirds of them found once; the top ten carry roughly 6.5%. As regards this clonotype: Mismatch with germline at one junction end may stem from a read error.

The length of the CDR3 is 15 residues. CDR1 is MGHRA and CDR2 is YSYEKL in the germline V gene. It was unsorted whole blood that yielded blood RNA, and germline DNA was also extracted. The sequenced material came from peripheral blood. The clonotype originates from a man in his forties with primary liver carcinoma and hepatitis B virus infection. This chain connects TRBV4-1 to TRBJ2-1, with D uncertain. The CDR3 reads CASRQGPNSYNEQFF. CDR3 bases: TGCGCCAGCAGACAAGGCCCTAACTCCTACAATGAGCAGTTCTTC.